This T cell receptor beta chain was observed in a study of blood T cell repertoires in COVID-19. The overall study: From T cells, B-cell-depleted T cells, or PBMCs came the material, which was cDNA or gDNA.

Clones were read by immunoSEQ multiplex PCR, and TCRdb kept only the in-frame ones, dropping some. The sample comprises approximately 170,000 clones, approximately 91% of which are singletons, and roughly 5% rests with the top ten. In Seattle, patients joined the study during active infection and were tracked longitudinally. The V gene lost 6 bases and the J gene lost 1 base, with 9 bases spanning the gap. The CDR3 contains 13 residues. Germline CDR1 and CDR2: WSHSY and SAAADI. The chain combines TRBV10-2 with TRBJ1-1, with D possibly matching TRBD1 (6 bases). The sequenced sample was peripheral blood. The TCR sequence derives from a man between 18 and 29 years old with COVID-19, enrolled during active disease. CDR3 amino acids: CASRLTGNTEAFF. The DNA for the CDR3 is TGCGCCAGCAGACTGACAGGGAACACTGAAGCTTTCTTT.